This TCR beta chain originates from a study of T cells in Graves' hyperthyroidism and ophthalmopathy. Points from the study as a whole: The authors' 13 V-J model separated ophthalmopathy from stable hyperthyroidism. Most clonotypes expanded in the thyroid (above 0.001) were also present in blood.

Per the germline V gene, CDR1 is DFQATT and CDR2 is SNEGSKA (reference sequence). V dropped 5 bases and J dropped 6; count of bases not matched to a gene: 8. The CDR3 contains 15 residues. For Graves' hyperthyroidism to be stable, ophthalmopathy could not progress within 18 months. PBMCs were collected from an approximately 9.3 ml volume of fresh peripheral blood. For this clonotype: Its target is unknown.

There were TCR beta CDR3 regions amplified from RNA transcripts. HTBI primers drove first-round RT-PCR of the TCR CDR3. TCRdb reprocessed the multiplex PCR reads via MiXCR and lists one record per CDR3 protein. The sample consists of a few hundred thousand distinct CDR3 sequences, roughly 13% of them appearing once. This chain joins TRBV20-1 and TRBJ2-2; TRBD2 matches at 11 bases. This sequence originates from a woman younger than 35 with Graves' hyperthyroidism. The sample taken for sequencing was blood. The CDR3 coding sequence is TGCAGTGCTCTGCCGACTAGCGGGAATGCCGGGGAGCTGTTTTTT. Translating it yields CSALPTSGNAGELFF.